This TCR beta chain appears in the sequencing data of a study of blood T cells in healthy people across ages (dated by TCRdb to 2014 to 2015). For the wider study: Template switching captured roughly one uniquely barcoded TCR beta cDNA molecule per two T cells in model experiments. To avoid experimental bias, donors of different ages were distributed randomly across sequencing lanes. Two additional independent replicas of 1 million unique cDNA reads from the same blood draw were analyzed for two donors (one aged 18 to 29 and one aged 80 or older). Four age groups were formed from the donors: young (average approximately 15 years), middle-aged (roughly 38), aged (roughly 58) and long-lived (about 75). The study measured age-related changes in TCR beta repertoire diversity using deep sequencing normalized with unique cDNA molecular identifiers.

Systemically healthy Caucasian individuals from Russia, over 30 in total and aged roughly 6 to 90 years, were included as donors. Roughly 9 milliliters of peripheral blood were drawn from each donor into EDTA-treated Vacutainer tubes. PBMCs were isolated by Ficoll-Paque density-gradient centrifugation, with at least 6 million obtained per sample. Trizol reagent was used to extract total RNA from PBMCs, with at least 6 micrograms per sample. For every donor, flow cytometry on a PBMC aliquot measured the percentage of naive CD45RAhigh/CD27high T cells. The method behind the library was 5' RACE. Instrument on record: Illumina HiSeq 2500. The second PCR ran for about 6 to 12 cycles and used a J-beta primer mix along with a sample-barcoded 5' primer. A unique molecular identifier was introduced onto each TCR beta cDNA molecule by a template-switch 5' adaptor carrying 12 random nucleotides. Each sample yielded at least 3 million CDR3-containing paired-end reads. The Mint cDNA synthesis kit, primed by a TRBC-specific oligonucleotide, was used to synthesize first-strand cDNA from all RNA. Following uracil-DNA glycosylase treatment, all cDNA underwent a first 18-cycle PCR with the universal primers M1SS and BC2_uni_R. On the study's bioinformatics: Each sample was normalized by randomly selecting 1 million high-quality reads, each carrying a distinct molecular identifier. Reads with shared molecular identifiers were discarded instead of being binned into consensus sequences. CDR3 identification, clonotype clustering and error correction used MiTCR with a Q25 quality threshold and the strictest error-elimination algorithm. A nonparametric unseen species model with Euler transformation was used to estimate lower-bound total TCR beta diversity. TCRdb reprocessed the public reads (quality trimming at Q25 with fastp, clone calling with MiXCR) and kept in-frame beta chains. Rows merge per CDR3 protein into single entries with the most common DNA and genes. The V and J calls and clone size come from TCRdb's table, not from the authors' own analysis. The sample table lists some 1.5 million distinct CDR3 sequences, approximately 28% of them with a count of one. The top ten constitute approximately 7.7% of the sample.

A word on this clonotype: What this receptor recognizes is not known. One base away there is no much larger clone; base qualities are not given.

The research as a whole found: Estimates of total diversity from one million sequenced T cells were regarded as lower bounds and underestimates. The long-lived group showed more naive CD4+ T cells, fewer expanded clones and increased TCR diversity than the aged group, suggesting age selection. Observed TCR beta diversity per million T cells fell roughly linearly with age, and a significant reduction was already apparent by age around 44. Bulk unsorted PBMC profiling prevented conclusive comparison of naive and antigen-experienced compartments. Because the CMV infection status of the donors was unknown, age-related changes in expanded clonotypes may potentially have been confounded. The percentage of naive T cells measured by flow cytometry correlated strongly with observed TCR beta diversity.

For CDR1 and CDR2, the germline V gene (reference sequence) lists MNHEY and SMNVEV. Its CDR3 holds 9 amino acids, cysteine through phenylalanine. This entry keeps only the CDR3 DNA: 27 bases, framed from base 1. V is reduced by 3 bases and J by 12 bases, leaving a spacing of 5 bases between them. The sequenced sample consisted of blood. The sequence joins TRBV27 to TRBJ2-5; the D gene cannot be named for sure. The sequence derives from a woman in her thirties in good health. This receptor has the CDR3 CASSFREYF. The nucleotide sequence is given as TGTGCCAGCAGTTTCCGGGAGTACTTC.